This paragraph covers one T cell receptor (beta chain) sequence. In this sample, this clonotype turned up many times. This receptor's antigen is unknown. Per-base qualities were not stored, and no clone one base away is much larger. The sample originates from a study of identical twins (dated by TCRdb to 2016 to 2017). Some background on the complete study: To test whether fetal clonotypes persist, this study deep-sequenced TCR alpha and beta repertoires from monozygotic twins, from unrelated adults of various ages, and from cord blood. To rule out contamination, replicate twin experiments were performed at different times with different library preparation protocols.

What the authors observed across the whole study: Compared with coincidental sharing between unrelated individuals, out-of-frame TCR alpha sequences shared between twins showed an excess of sequences with low generation probability. Fewer insertions were carried by abundant cord blood beta clonotypes; a weaker similar trend was observed in young adult naive repertoires, while no such trend was observed in memory repertoires. In monozygotic twins, recombination models systematically underestimated out-of-frame TCR alpha sharing, but the models matched the sharing seen between unrelated individuals. Zero-insertion analyses could be partly confounded by invariant T cells such as MAIT and iNKT, although diverse VJ usage argued against such confounding for most clonotypes. Because the same donors could not be followed over many years, the conclusions relied on cross-sectional statistical analysis. Excess twin sharing in beta out-of-frame sequences was weaker because fewer shared sequences lowered the signal-to-noise ratio.

Every donor in the study was a healthy Caucasian. The twin cohort comprised three pairs of female monozygotic twins, all aged roughly 18 to 30 years. Peripheral blood mononuclear cells were the source from which RNA for the TCR libraries was isolated. Receptor libraries were prepared by 5' RACE. Sequencing used an Illumina HiSeq 2000. Template switching introduced a universal primer binding site; the final cDNA contained a unique molecular identifier, enabling accurate counting of TCR cDNA molecules. Specific primers in the conserved constant-segment region were used to synthesize first-strand cDNA for TCR alpha and beta chains. To control for contamination, each cDNA library was double barcoded with a SMART-Mk sample barcode plus Illumina barcodes. Two successive PCR steps introduced TruSeq adapter sequences along with Illumina sample barcodes. TCR alpha and beta cDNA libraries were sequenced on the Illumina HiSeq platform with custom primers. The source study handled its data this way. MiGEC processed the raw reads to extract unique molecular identifiers, while MiXCR was used to determine the CDR3 positions. For each individual, recombination models were inferred using an EM algorithm with the repgenHMM and IGoR tools. The analysis of shared clonotypes was done with the tcR package in R, with sharing normalized by the product of cloneset sizes. To study raw recombination free of thymic and clonal selection effects, out-of-frame nonproductive sequences were analyzed. The public reads were quality trimmed at Q25 with fastp and then assembled into clones with MiXCR by TCRdb, keeping productive beta chains. Duplicate CDR3 protein sequences are folded into a single record with the most common DNA and genes. Here the V and J calls rest on TCRdb's processing, not on the authors' analysis. The sample includes under 1 million distinct CDR3 sequences, with around 12% observed a single time. The top ten constitute around 1.6% of the sample.

CDR1 and CDR2 are drawn from the germline V gene (reference sequence): LGHDT, YNNKEL. The CDR3 starts with the cysteine, ends with the phenylalanine, and has 14 residues. Only CDR3 DNA is held: 42 bases, read in frame from base 1. V is cut by 2 bases and J by 8 bases, and the space between the germline ends is 12 bases. The sample was also linked to a second study, of yellow fever vaccine responses in identical twins. That second publication adds: The authors reported that the T cell response to vaccination in identical twins appeared partly convergent and partly personalized. Focusing on identical twins, the study followed the T cell clones that responded to the vaccine, and did so with precision.

The chain is encoded by TRBV3-1 joined to TRBJ1-4; TRBD1 could be the D gene, as 5 bases match. Sequenced material: PBMCs. The receptor was isolated from a young woman in good health. The CDR3 has the sequence CASSQPGTGEKLFF. The sequenced DNA is TGTGCCAGCAGCCAACCGGGGACTGGAGAAAAACTGTTTTTT.